This entry lists 12 T cell receptor beta chains sequenced from one sample in a study of identifying expanded T cells in peripheral blood. Method: immunoSEQ multiplex PCR; TCRdb's copy keeps in-frame clones and lacks some. The data contain about 86,000 clones, approximately 81% of them singletons. Sequenced material: blood. Every receptor here comes from a person aged 18-69 years in good health.

The chain employs TRBV6-1 and TRBJ2-7, with 7 bases identical to TRBD1. CDR3 length: 13 amino acids. The germline V gene encodes CDR1 MNHNS and CDR2 SASEGT. After removal of 5 bases from V and 6 bases from J, the junction contained 7 bases not matched to a gene. The CDR3 loop reads CASSYQGEGEQYF. CDR3 DNA sequence: TGTGCCAGCAGTTATCAGGGGGAAGGCGAGCAGTACTTC.

As DNA, the CDR3 is TGCGCCAGCAGCCAAGGGGGGGCAGGGTTTACTCAGCCCCAGCATTTT. Translating gives CASSQGGAGFTQPQHF. The chain recombines TRBV4-1 with TRBJ1-5, with D possibly matching TRBD1 (6 bases). Germline CDR1 MGHRA, CDR2 YSYEKL. V lost 1 base, J lost 6 bases, and 16 bases lay in between. The CDR3 has 16 residues.

This chain connects TRBV6-6 to TRBJ1-2; D ambiguous. Germline lookup yields CDR1 MNHNY and CDR2 SVGAGI (reference sequence). The germline V and J ends were trimmed by 6 bases and 8 bases, with 7 bases remaining between them. The CDR3 sequence is 10 residues long. Written as DNA, the CDR3 is TGTGCCAGCAGGAGGGAGGGCTACACCTTC. As protein: CASRREGYTF.

A word on this clone: The junction does not match germline at one end; this may be a read error. The chain uses TRBV5-4 and TRBJ1-6; D is ambiguous. The CDR3 runs 16 residues. The germline CDR1 and CDR2 sequences are SGHNT and YYREEE (reference sequence). CDR3 nucleotide sequence: TGCGCCAGCAGCCAAGATCTGGCCCAGGATAATTCACCCCTCCACTTT. Translating gives CASSQDLAQDNSPLHF.

V is TRBV30 and J is TRBJ1-1, with D tentatively TRBD1 (6 bases). V dropped 5 bases and J dropped 5 bases, with 15 bases sitting between them. This CDR3 is built from 13 residues. Germline loops: CDR1 GTSNPN, CDR2 SVGIG (reference sequence). CDR3 DNA: TGTGCCTGGGGAGGGGGAGGGAGGACTGAAGCTTTCTTT. It yields the protein CAWGGGGRTEAFF.

This clone was found a few times. J is TRBJ1-5 and V is TRBV5-1; no clear D. V was cut by 1 base and J by 4 bases, with 9 bases left in between. The germline V gene encodes CDR1 SGHRS and CDR2 YFSETQ. This CDR3 is built from 14 residues. CDR3 region: CASSLSWGNQPQHF. The DNA for the CDR3 is TGCGCCAGCAGCTTGAGTTGGGGAAATCAGCCCCAGCATTTT. Drawing the rest from reference TRBV5-1 and TRBJ1-5, the complete variable domain is KAGVTQTPRYLIKTRGQQVTLSCSPISGHRSVSWYQQTPGQGLQFLFEYFSETQRNKGNFPGRFSGRQFSNSRSEMNVSTLELGDSALYLCASSLSWGNQPQHFGDGTRLSIL.

The V gene is TRBV6-5, the J gene TRBJ2-2, with D perhaps given as TRBD1 or TRBD2 (5 bases each). The CDR3 runs to 15 residues. The germline V gene has CDR1 MNHEY and CDR2 SVGAGI. Trimming shortened V by 5 bases and J by 6 bases, and 16 bases separated the two germline ends. The CDR3 region is CASSPQGAVSGELFF. The DNA for the CDR3 is TGTGCCAGCAGTCCCCAGGGAGCCGTTTCCGGGGAGCTGTTTTTT.

This clone was detected many times. The chain recombines TRBV5-1 with TRBJ2-1, with a tentative D call TRBD2 (5 bases). Germline V gene data show CDR1 as SGHRS and CDR2 as YFSETQ. The V end was cut by 1 base, the J end by 0 bases, with 14 bases between. The CDR3 length is 17 residues. The CDR3 is CASSLKLDLRSYNEQFF. Written as DNA, the CDR3 is TGCGCCAGCAGCTTGAAGCTGGACTTGCGCTCCTACAATGAGCAGTTCTTC.

This clone was seen only once. V is TRBV9 and J is TRBJ2-5; D perhaps matches TRBD1 (6 bases). The ends were cut back, 3 bases at V and 5 bases at J, with 11 bases in the middle. The CDR3 is 13 amino acids. Germline lookup yields CDR1 SGDLS and CDR2 YYNGEE. CDR3 loop: CASSGYREETQYF. CDR3 bases: TGTGCCAGCAGCGGTTACAGGGAGGAGACCCAGTACTTC. Filled out from reference TRBV9 and TRBJ2-5, the complete variable domain reads DSGVTQTPKHLITATGQRVTLRCSPRSGDLSVYWYQQSLDQGLQFLIQYYNGEERAKGNILERFSAQQFPDLHSELNLSSLELGDSALYFCASSGYREETQYFGPGTRLLVL.

V gene TRBV6-5 combines with J gene TRBJ1-5; weak D call: TRBD1 (5 bases). This CDR3 spans 15 amino acids. CDR1 and CDR2 from the germline V gene are MNHEY and SVGAGI. The germline V and J ends were trimmed by 0 bases and 2 bases, with 8 bases remaining between them. The CDR3 nucleotides are TGTGCCAGCAGTTACTCACCGGGGGGCAATCAGCCCCAGCATTTT. Its protein product is CASSYSPGGNQPQHF.

The V call is TRBV6-6, the J call TRBJ1-4; no definite D call. V gave up 2 bases and J gave up 5 bases, with 3 bases separating them. The CDR3 loop spans 12 amino acids. The V gene's germline CDR1 is MNHNY and CDR2 SVGAGI (reference sequence). CDR3 nucleotide sequence: TGTGCCAGCAGTTACAAGAATGAAAAACTGTTTTTT. Protein sequence: CASSYKNEKLFF.

The chain employs TRBV10-2 and TRBJ1-2; the D gene is possibly TRBD1 (5 bases). Trimming removed 1 base from V and 8 bases from J, with 20 bases in between. From germline, CDR1 is WSHSY and CDR2 SAAADI. This CDR3 is 16 amino acids long. CDR3 loop: CASSEWASRPQEGYTF. CDR3 nucleotides: TGCGCCAGCAGTGAGTGGGCCAGCAGGCCACAGGAGGGCTACACCTTC.